A selection of T cell receptor beta chains follows, all from one sample in a study of identifying expanded T cells in peripheral blood. Assay: immunoSEQ multiplex PCR; the TCRdb copy retains only in-frame clones and omits some. In the table there are over 100,000 clones, 88% of which are singletons. The sample taken for sequencing was blood. These receptors were obtained from a person aged 18 to 75 in good health. Each CDR3 is given with its conserved first and last residue. A D gene is named only where the DNA matches it firmly. Rows give clone size only sometimes, using once, few, many, or a class for an expanded clone.

d_call j_call clone_size v_call cdr3_aa cdr3_nt
TRBD2 TRBJ2-3 NA TRBV5-1 CASSFSTSGSTDTQYF TGCGCCAGCAGCTTCTCGACTAGCGGGAGCACAGATACGCAGTATTTT
NA TRBJ1-1 NA TRBV30 CAWSVGTPEAFF TGTGCCTGGAGTGTTGGTACTCCTGAAGCTTTCTTT
NA TRBJ1-4 NA TRBV6-5 CASSYGGTNEKLFF TGTGCCAGCAGTTATGGGGGAACTAATGAAAAACTGTTTTTT
NA TRBJ2-3 NA TRBV29-1 CSVEGDEGTSTDTQYF TGCAGCGTTGAGGGGGATGAGGGAACTAGCACAGATACGCAGTATTTT
NA TRBJ2-5 NA TRBV6-5 CASSSVRETQYF TGTGCCAGCAGTTCAGTCCGAGAGACCCAGTACTTC
TRBD1 TRBJ2-7 NA TRBV30 CAWSPETGTGIYEQYF TGTGCCTGGAGCCCGGAGACCGGGACAGGGATCTACGAGCAGTACTTC
NA TRBJ1-1 medium-sized TRBV19 CASKTGGPLGTNTEAFF TGTGCCAGTAAAACGGGGGGGCCCCTAGGAACTAACACTGAAGCTTTCTTT
NA TRBJ1-1 NA TRBV5-1 CASSSVTGLNTEAFF TGCGCCAGCAGCTCCGTGACAGGATTGAACACTGAAGCTTTCTTT
TRBD1 TRBJ2-7 few TRBV6-5 CASGQGAREQYF TGTGCCAGCGGACAGGGGGCGCGGGAGCAGTACTTC
NA TRBJ2-7 NA TRBV11-2 CASSHKLGTPIDGNEQYF TGTGCCAGCAGCCATAAGCTGGGGACCCCAATTGACGGCAACGAGCAGTACTTC
TRBD1 TRBJ2-1 NA TRBV30 CAWSDTGGAFYNEQFF TGTGCCTGGAGTGACACAGGGGGCGCCTTTTACAATGAGCAGTTCTTC
TRBD1 TRBJ1-2 once TRBV5-4 CASSFGTANYGYTF TGTGCCAGCAGCTTTGGGACAGCTAACTATGGCTACACCTTC
NA TRBJ1-1 NA TRBV2 CASSEIPSTEAFF TGTGCCAGCAGTGAAATCCCAAGCACTGAAGCTTTCTTT
NA TRBJ2-3 NA TRBV5-1 CASSQTTPRDTQYF TGCGCCAGCAGCCAAACGACCCCCCGCGATACGCAGTATTTT
NA TRBJ1-2 NA TRBV7-2 CASSPQGSANYGYTF TGTGCCAGCAGCCCGCAGGGTTCAGCGAACTATGGCTACACCTTC
NA TRBJ1-2 NA TRBV6-5 CASSPGTLDYGYTF TGTGCCAGCAGTCCCGGGACGTTGGACTATGGCTACACCTTC
TRBD2 TRBJ2-3 few TRBV9 CASSVGGGSSDTQYF TGTGCCAGCAGCGTAGGTGGCGGGAGTTCAGATACGCAGTATTTT
NA TRBJ2-3 NA TRBV7-9 CASSARGSDTQYF TGTGCCAGCAGCGCCCGGGGGAGTGATACGCAGTATTTT
NA TRBJ1-5 NA TRBV19 CASSRDEGSLQPQHF TGTGCCAGTAGTAGGGATGAAGGGTCCCTACAGCCCCAGCATTTT
TRBD1 TRBJ1-1 NA TRBV19 CASSEQGARSNTEAFF TGTGCCAGTAGTGAACAGGGGGCGCGTTCAAACACTGAAGCTTTCTTT
TRBD2 TRBJ2-5 NA TRBV19 CASSTGTSGGVYQETQYF TGTGCCAGTAGTACCGGGACTAGCGGGGGGGTGTACCAAGAGACCCAGTACTTC
NA TRBJ2-5 NA TRBV18 CASSPPWGGGKETQYF TGTGCCAGCTCACCCCCTTGGGGTGGGGGGAAAGAGACCCAGTACTTC
TRBD1 TRBJ2-7 once TRBV4-3 CASSQQIPGQGSSYEQYF TGCGCCAGCAGCCAGCAAATCCCGGGACAGGGTTCCTCCTACGAGCAGTACTTC
NA TRBJ1-4 NA TRBV6-1 CASSEYHGYATNEKLFF TGTGCCAGCAGTGAATATCACGGTTATGCAACTAATGAAAAACTGTTTTTT
TRBD1 TRBJ1-6 NA TRBV5-4 CASSLRLLSDRDNSPLHF TGTGCCAGCAGCCTGAGATTGTTGTCGGACAGGGATAATTCACCCCTCCACTTT
NA TRBJ1-1 NA TRBV7-9 CASSFGLGGTEAFF TGTGCCAGCAGCTTTGGGTTGGGGGGCACTGAAGCTTTCTTT
NA TRBJ2-3 NA TRBV4-2 CASSQDGPGFSDTQYF TGTGCCAGCAGCCAAGATGGGCCAGGGTTTTCAGATACGCAGTATTTT
TRBD1 TRBJ1-6 NA TRBV5-6 CASSLEGGSYSPLHF TGTGCCAGCAGCTTAGAAGGGGGCAGTTATTCACCCCTCCACTTT
NA TRBJ1-1 NA TRBV5-6 CASTTTAGTEAFF TGTGCCAGCACCACCACGGCAGGTACTGAAGCTTTCTTT
NA TRBJ2-7 NA TRBV10-1 CASSEGLGIAYEQYF TGCGCCAGCAGTGAAGGCCTGGGGATAGCCTACGAGCAGTACTTC
NA TRBJ2-4 NA TRBV4-1 CASSQDLGGDIQYF TGCGCCAGCAGCCAAGATTTAGGAGGAGACATTCAGTACTTC
TRBD2 TRBJ2-1 NA TRBV6-1 CASSEKGLAGVDNEQFF TGTGCCAGCAGCGAAAAGGGACTAGCGGGAGTCGACAATGAGCAGTTCTTC
NA TRBJ1-4 NA TRBV5-1 CASSLDRVPEKLFF TGCGCCAGCAGCTTGGACAGGGTTCCTGAAAAACTGTTTTTT
TRBD1 TRBJ2-2 NA TRBV27 CASREPGTVGYNTGELFF TGTGCCAGCAGGGAGCCCGGGACAGTTGGATACAACACCGGGGAGCTGTTTTTT
NA TRBJ1-4 NA TRBV5-1 CASSLEGGAYEKLFF TGCGCCAGCAGCTTGGAAGGGGGGGCGTACGAAAAACTGTTTTTT
NA TRBJ2-7 once TRBV1 CTSSTRRASGGAGYEQYF TGCACCAGCAGCACCCGGCGGGCTAGCGGGGGGGCGGGCTACGAGCAGTACTTC
NA TRBJ2-5 NA TRBV10-3 CAIRDGQGGETQYF TGTGCCATCAGAGACGGACAGGGAGGGGAGACCCAGTACTTC
TRBD1 TRBJ1-5 NA TRBV6-6 CASRGQGASNQPQHF TGTGCCAGCAGAGGGCAGGGGGCAAGCAATCAGCCCCAGCATTTT
NA TRBJ1-2 NA TRBV15 CATSSLQTDDYGYTF TGTGCCACCAGCAGTCTTCAGACGGACGACTATGGCTACACCTTC
TRBD2 TRBJ2-5 NA TRBV7-2 CASSLLGGGQQETQYF TGTGCCAGCAGCTTATTGGGGGGGGGTCAACAAGAGACCCAGTACTTC
NA TRBJ2-5 NA TRBV5-1 CASSTERPETQYF TGCGCCAGCAGCACGGAACGCCCAGAGACCCAGTACTTC
NA TRBJ1-1 NA TRBV14 CASSQVGGYAFF TGTGCCAGCAGCCAGGTGGGGGGTTATGCTTTCTTT
TRBD1 TRBJ1-2 NA TRBV25-1 CASSAGQGTANYGYTF TGTGCCAGCAGTGCCGGACAGGGAACCGCTAACTATGGCTACACCTTC
TRBD2 TRBJ2-1 NA TRBV5-1 CASSLISGGDNEQFF TGCGCCAGCAGCTTGATCAGCGGGGGGGACAATGAGCAGTTCTTC
NA TRBJ2-2 NA TRBV5-1 CASSLAAATFGRGELFF TGCGCCAGCAGCTTGGCCGCGGCGACGTTTGGCCGCGGGGAGCTGTTTTTT
NA TRBJ2-3 NA TRBV30 CAWRGVGGPTDTQYF TGTGCCTGGAGGGGCGTGGGGGGGCCCACAGATACGCAGTATTTT
TRBD2 TRBJ2-7 NA TRBV4-1 CASSQSGTYEQYF TGCGCCAGCAGCCAAAGCGGGACGTACGAGCAGTACTTC
NA TRBJ1-6 NA TRBV5-5 CASSSQGSPLHF TGTGCCAGCAGCTCCCAAGGTTCACCCCTCCACTTT
NA TRBJ1-6 NA TRBV10-3 CAISESDWGRVLNSPLHF TGTGCCATCAGTGAGTCGGATTGGGGCAGGGTATTAAATTCACCCCTCCACTTT
TRBD1 TRBJ1-2 NA TRBV7-9 CASRPVTGGWYGYTF TGTGCCAGCAGGCCCGTTACAGGGGGCTGGTATGGCTACACCTTC
NA TRBJ1-5 NA TRBV7-8 CASSTVGSNQPQHF TGTGCCAGCAGCACAGTTGGTAGCAATCAGCCCCAGCATTTT
TRBD1 TRBJ2-7 NA TRBV18 CASSPGTGGYEQYF TGTGCCAGCTCACCGGGGACAGGGGGCTACGAGCAGTACTTC
NA TRBJ2-7 NA TRBV28 CASSLSGYEQYF TGTGCCAGCAGTTTAAGCGGATACGAGCAGTACTTC
NA TRBJ1-2 NA TRBV29-1 CSVAKFEGKTYGYTF TGCAGCGTTGCAAAGTTTGAGGGCAAGACCTATGGCTACACCTTC
TRBD1 TRBJ1-2 once TRBV4-2 CASSQDGQGGRNYGYTF TGTGCCAGCAGCCAAGATGGGCAGGGGGGAAGGAACTATGGCTACACCTTC